This passage covers 28 T cell receptor beta chains from one sample sequenced in a study of T cells after posttransplantation cyclophosphamide. Produced via immunoSEQ multiplex PCR; TCRdb's table is partial and in-frame only. The table lists roughly 42,000 clones, no singletons, with 4.5% in the top ten. The specimen sequenced was PBMCs. The receptors shown here come from a woman aged 45-60 years in good health and a related stem cell transplant donor.

This clone has at least ten counts. The gene calls are TRBV6-5 and TRBJ1-2, with TRBD1 matching 10 bases. Germline CDR1 is MNHEY and CDR2 is SVGAGI. The CDR3 is 16 amino acids. V gave up 2 bases and J gave up 5 bases; unmatched junction bases: 8. The CDR3 reads CASSYRRQGAGYGYTF. The CDR3 nucleotides are TGTGCCAGCAGTTACAGACGACAGGGGGCGGGTTATGGCTACACCTTC.

In its sample, this clone was seen many times. The rearrangement uses TRBV27 and TRBJ1-1; no clear D gene. Germline loops: CDR1 MNHEY, CDR2 SMNVEV (reference sequence). The CDR3 length is 14 residues. The V and J ends lost 6 bases and 1 base respectively, with 12 bases between them. CDR3 sequence: CASSQIRGNTEAFF. The DNA of the CDR3 is TGTGCCAGCAGCCAGATCCGGGGGAACACTGAAGCTTTCTTT.

The gene calls are TRBV6-1 and TRBJ1-2; D is unclear. The CDR3 consists of 13 residues. Germline V lookup: CDR1 MNHNS, CDR2 SASEGT. With 6 bases removed from V and 0 bases from J, the gap between germline ends came to 8 bases. Written as DNA, the CDR3 is TGTGCCAGCAGAGACCGGGCTAACTATGGCTACACCTTC. This sequence encodes CASRDRANYGYTF.

This clone was counted ten times or more. J is TRBJ2-5 and V is TRBV7-9; D may be TRBD1 (6 bases). CDR3 length: 12 residues. V was cut by 4 bases and J by 7 bases, with 10 bases left in between. CDR1 is SEHNR and CDR2 is FQNEAQ in the germline V gene (reference sequence). CDR3 amino acids: CASSSTGRTQYF. CDR3 nucleotides: TGTGCCAGCAGCTCAACAGGGAGGACCCAGTACTTC.

This clone has a count of ten or more. In DNA form, the CDR3 reads TGTGCCAGCAGCTCCTGGACAGCCCAAGAGACCCAGTACTTC. This codes for CASSSWTAQETQYF. This sequence joins TRBV13 and TRBJ2-5; a weak D match, TRBD1 (6 bases). The CDR3 covers 14 residues. Germline values: CDR1 PRHDT, CDR2 FYEKMQ (reference sequence). Trimming removed 4 bases from V and 1 base from J, with 10 bases in between.

This clone appeared many times. The chain carries TRBV7-6 and TRBJ1-3, with D perhaps TRBD1 (5 bases). Deletions cut 3 bases from V and 4 bases from J, with 10 bases between. The CDR3 totals 14 residues. CDR1 SGHVS and CDR2 FNYEAQ come from the germline V gene. CDR3 coding DNA: TGTGCCAGCAGCTTCTCAGGGTCCGGAAACACCATATATTTT. Its translation is CASSFSGSGNTIYF.

In its sample, this clone was seen many times. The rearrangement links TRBV2 to TRBJ2-7, with D perhaps TRBD1 (6 bases). The CDR3 covers 14 residues. The ends were cut back, 3 bases at V and 0 bases at J, with 9 bases in the middle. Germline V gene data show CDR1 as SNHLY and CDR2 as FYNNEI. Here the CDR3 reads CASSDQGSSYEQYF. CDR3 nucleotides: TGTGCCAGCAGTGATCAGGGGAGCTCCTACGAGCAGTACTTC.

This clone showed up many times. V is TRBV6-6 and J is TRBJ1-1; 7 bases are a match to TRBD1. Per germline, CDR1 MNHNY and CDR2 SVGAGI (reference sequence). This CDR3 region has 12 residues. Trimming cost V 6 bases and J 7 bases; bases outside gene matches: 5. CDR3: CASRKGDSEAFF. Here the CDR3 DNA reads TGTGCCAGCAGGAAGGGGGACAGTGAAGCTTTCTTT.

This clone has at least ten counts. This rearrangement joins TRBV2 to TRBJ2-7; D may be TRBD1 (6 bases). The V and J ends lost 7 bases and 3 bases respectively, with 7 bases between them. Looked up from germline, CDR1 is SNHLY and CDR2 is FYNNEI. The CDR3 has 11 residues. The CDR3 region is CASIGGYEQYF. CDR3 bases: TGTGCCAGCATAGGGGGCTACGAGCAGTACTTC.

This clone appeared many times. V gene TRBV11-2 combines with J gene TRBJ1-4; D not resolved. The CDR3 spans 14 residues. The V gene lost 5 bases and the J gene lost 5 bases, with 12 bases spanning the gap. CDR1 and CDR2 (germline): SGHAT, FQNNGV. CDR3 amino acids: CASSASDENEKLFF. CDR3 sequence (DNA): TGTGCCAGCAGCGCCAGCGACGAGAATGAAAAACTGTTTTTT. The full variable domain, rest sourced from reference TRBV11-2 and TRBJ1-4, is EAGVAQSPRYKIIEKRQSVAFWCNPISGHATLYWYQQILGQGPKLLIQFQNNGVVDDSQLPKDRFSAERLKGVDSTLKIQPAKLEDSAVYLCASSASDENEKLFFGSGTQLSVL.

This clone was seen ten or more times. The genes are TRBV6-5 and TRBJ1-3; 7 nucleotides align to TRBD1. Germline trimming cut 8 bases from V and 0 bases from J; bases unmatched to any gene: 7. CDR3 length equals 15 residues. Germline V gives CDR1 MNHEY, CDR2 SVGAGI. CDR3 DNA: TGTGCCAGCGGGGACAGACGGGTCTCTGGAAACACCATATATTTT. Encoded protein: CASGDRRVSGNTIYF.

This clone has a count of ten or more. The V gene is TRBV5-1, the J gene TRBJ2-1; 12 bases agree with TRBD1. Germline CDR1 reads SGHRS; CDR2 reads YFSETQ. CDR3 length: 15 amino acids. V shed 4 bases and J 5 bases; nucleotides not matched to a gene: 4. Here the CDR3 reads CASSQGDRGHNEQFF. As DNA, the CDR3 is TGCGCCAGCAGCCAGGGGGACAGGGGGCACAATGAGCAGTTCTTC.

There are many counts of this clone. The chain employs TRBV7-8 and TRBJ2-7, with 7 bases identical to TRBD2. CDR3 size: 15 residues. The germline V gene encodes CDR1 SGHVS and CDR2 FQNEAQ. V shed 5 bases, J shed 2 bases, and the junction held 9 bases outside the gene matches. CDR3 nucleotides: TGTGCCAGCAGCCCCTCGACTAGCAGAACCTACGAGCAGTACTTC. Protein product: CASSPSTSRTYEQYF.

This clone was seen only a few times. The chain is built from TRBV27 and TRBJ2-4; weak D call: TRBD1 (5 bases). Trimming pared 5 bases from V and 1 base from J, leaving 18 bases between. CDR1 and CDR2 (germline): MNHEY, SMNVEV (reference sequence). This CDR3 region has 17 residues. The CDR3 loop reads CASSLLGVGRAKNIQYF. The CDR3 DNA reads TGTGCCAGCAGTCTTTTAGGGGTCGGAAGGGCCAAAAACATTCAGTACTTC.

This clone has a count of ten or more. This sample also contains other DNA sequences that code for the same CDR3. This chain joins TRBV6-5 and TRBJ2-1; 8 positions match TRBD2. In germline, CDR1 is MNHEY, CDR2 SVGAGI. There are 13 residues in the CDR3. V dropped 5 bases and J dropped 9; count of bases not matched to a gene: 6. The CDR3 reads CASSRTSWGEQFF. The CDR3 region has the DNA TGTGCCAGCAGTAGGACTAGCTGGGGTGAGCAGTTCTTC.

This clone was seen ten or more times. J is TRBJ2-1 and V is TRBV18; D possibly corresponds to TRBD1 (5 bases). CDR3 length equals 15 residues. Germline assignment: CDR1 KGHSH and CDR2 LQKENI. V shed 6 bases and J shed 3 bases, with 15 bases lying between them. The DNA for the CDR3 is TGTGCCAGCTCCCGAGAAAGGGGTCTCTACAATGAGCAGTTCTTC. This encodes CASSRERGLYNEQFF.

In this sample, this clone turned up many times. This chain links TRBV10-3 with TRBJ2-7; D perhaps matches TRBD1 (6 bases). This CDR3 region has 13 residues. Between the trimmed V and J ends, which lost 4 bases and 1 base, there was a span of 8 bases. Germline loops: CDR1 ENHRY, CDR2 SYGVKD. CDR3: CAISGDTSYEQYF. In nucleotides, the CDR3 is TGTGCCATCAGTGGGGACACATCCTACGAGCAGTACTTC.

This clone has ten or more counts. The genes are TRBV27 and TRBJ1-1; 7 bases match TRBD1. The CDR3 runs 15 residues. Germline loops: CDR1 MNHEY, CDR2 SMNVEV (reference sequence). The V segment lost 3 bases and the J segment 1 base; nucleotides outside the gene matches: 5. CDR3 amino acids: CASSFRDSSNTEAFF. In DNA, the CDR3 is TGTGCCAGCAGTTTCCGGGACAGCTCGAACACTGAAGCTTTCTTT.

This clone was found many times. The V gene is TRBV5-1, the J gene TRBJ2-2; 9 bases map to TRBD1. Germline V CDR1 and CDR2: SGHRS, YFSETQ. The J segment lost 2 bases and the V segment lost 7 bases, leaving 6 bases of the junction unmatched. This CDR3 has 15 amino acids. The CDR3 sequence is CASSKQGANTGELFF. As DNA, the CDR3 is TGCGCCAGCTCAAAACAGGGGGCCAACACCGGGGAGCTGTTTTTT. The variable domain in full, with the rest retrieved from reference TRBV5-1 and TRBJ2-2, is KAGVTQTPRYLIKTRGQQVTLSCSPISGHRSVSWYQQTPGQGLQFLFEYFSETQRNKGNFPGRFSGRQFSNSRSEMNVSTLELGDSALYLCASSKQGANTGELFFGEGSRLTVL.

This clone was counted many times. V is TRBV5-1 and J is TRBJ2-7; D may be TRBD2 (5 bases). CDR3 length equals 12 residues. Between the trimmed V and J ends, which lost 0 bases and 4 bases, there was a span of 5 bases. The germline V gene encodes CDR1 SGHRS and CDR2 YFSETQ. The CDR3 DNA sequence: TGCGCCAGCAGCTTGGGGGAGTACGAGCAGTACTTC. Translation gives CASSLGEYEQYF. The complete variable domain, with remaining parts taken from reference TRBV5-1 and TRBJ2-7, reads KAGVTQTPRYLIKTRGQQVTLSCSPISGHRSVSWYQQTPGQGLQFLFEYFSETQRNKGNFPGRFSGRQFSNSRSEMNVSTLELGDSALYLCASSLGEYEQYFGPGTRLTVT.

This clone was counted ten times or more. The chain joins TRBV9 to TRBJ2-5, with a tentative D call TRBD1 (6 bases). Trimming took off 4 bases at V and 9 bases at J, with 19 bases between the two ends. Germline-derived CDR1 and CDR2 are SGDLS and YYNGEE. The CDR3 runs 14 residues. The CDR3 spells CASSPQTGQGSQYF. CDR3 nucleotides: TGTGCCAGCAGCCCCCAGACAGGTCAGGGGTCCCAGTACTTC. Full variable domain (outside the CDR3, taken from reference TRBV9 and TRBJ2-5): DSGVTQTPKHLITATGQRVTLRCSPRSGDLSVYWYQQSLDQGLQFLIQYYNGEERAKGNILERFSAQQFPDLHSELNLSSLELGDSALYFCASSPQTGQGSQYFGPGTRLLVL.

This clone showed up many times. The chain combines TRBV10-3 with TRBJ1-5, with D uncertain. This CDR3 comprises 17 residues. V was trimmed by 3 bases and J by 3 bases, leaving 18 bases between them. Germline CDR1 and CDR2: ENHRY and SYGVKD. Written as DNA, the CDR3 is TGTGCCATCAGTGACCTTGGTGTAGGAGGGTACAATCAGCCCCAGCATTTT. Its translation is CAISDLGVGGYNQPQHF.

This clone was seen at least ten times. The chain carries TRBV4-1 and TRBJ2-1; 9 bases align to TRBD2. The CDR3 spans 14 residues. The V and J ends lost 6 bases and 5 bases, in that order; junction bases with no gene match: 5. Germline V gives CDR1 MGHRA, CDR2 YSYEKL. CDR3 residues: CASRGLAGHNEQFF. The CDR3, as DNA: TGCGCCAGCAGAGGCCTAGCGGGACACAATGAGCAGTTCTTC.

In this sample, this clone turned up many times. The V gene is TRBV4-2, the J gene TRBJ2-2; maybe TRBD1 (6 bases). The CDR3 spans 16 residues. Germline CDR1 LGHNA, CDR2 YNFKEQ. V lost 1 base and J 4 bases, leaving 13 bases between the germline ends. The CDR3 DNA is TGTGCCAGCAGCCAAGGGGGGCAGTCTTCCACCGGGGAGCTGTTTTTT. The encoded protein is CASSQGGQSSTGELFF.

The V gene is TRBV30, the J gene TRBJ2-1; 10 nucleotides match TRBD1. This CDR3 has 14 residues. Germline V gene lookup returns CDR1 GTSNPN and CDR2 SVGIG (reference sequence). Trimming at V came to 4 bases and at J to 5 bases, leaving 5 bases not matched to a gene. Here the CDR3 reads CAWNSGTGDNEQFF. The CDR3 coding sequence is TGTGCCTGGAACTCCGGGACAGGGGACAATGAGCAGTTCTTC.

This clone has ten or more counts. The chain has TRBV29-1 and TRBJ1-2, with TRBD1 matching over 7 bases. J lost 3 bases, V lost 6 bases, and 13 bases had no gene match. The CDR3 sequence is 15 residues long. Germline loops: CDR1 SQVTM, CDR2 ANQGSEA. The CDR3: CSVLTGNSAYYGYTF. The CDR3 coding sequence is TGCAGCGTCTTGACAGGGAACTCTGCCTACTATGGCTACACCTTC.

Points on this clone: One base away lies a much larger clone, so this may be a sequencing read error. In DNA, the CDR3 is TGTGCCAGCAGTCCTGGGGACAGTGGACGGTACGAGCAGTACTTC. Amino acid sequence: CASSPGDSGRYEQYF. The J gene is TRBJ2-7, the V gene TRBV6-6, with 7 bases that match TRBD1. The CDR3 has 15 amino acids. Germline CDR1 is MNHNY and CDR2 is SVGAGI (reference sequence). V shed 5 bases and J 4 bases; nucleotides not matched to a gene: 11.

This clone was seen repeatedly, ten times or more. The chain uses TRBV6-5 and TRBJ1-6, with D tentatively TRBD1 (5 bases). CDR3 size: 15 residues. Trimming removed 6 bases at V and 5 bases at J, with 14 bases between. Germline V gene sequence: CDR1 MNHEY, CDR2 SVGAGI. Written as DNA, the CDR3 is TGTGCCAGCAGCCCTTACGGGGGAGATAATTCACCCCTCCACTTT. This translates into CASSPYGGDNSPLHF.